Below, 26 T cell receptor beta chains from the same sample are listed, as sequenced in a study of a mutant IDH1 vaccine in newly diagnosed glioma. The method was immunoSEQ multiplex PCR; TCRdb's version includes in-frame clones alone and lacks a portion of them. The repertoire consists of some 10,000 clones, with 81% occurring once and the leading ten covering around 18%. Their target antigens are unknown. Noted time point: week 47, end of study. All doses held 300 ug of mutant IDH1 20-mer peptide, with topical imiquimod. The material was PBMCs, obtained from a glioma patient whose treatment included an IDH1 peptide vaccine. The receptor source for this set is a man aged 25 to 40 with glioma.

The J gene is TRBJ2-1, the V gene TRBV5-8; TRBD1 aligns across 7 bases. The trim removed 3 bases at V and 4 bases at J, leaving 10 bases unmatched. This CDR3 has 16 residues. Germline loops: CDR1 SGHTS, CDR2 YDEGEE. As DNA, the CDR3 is TGTGCCAGCAGCTCCAATGAGGCAGGGGGATACAATGAGCAGTTCTTC. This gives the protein CASSSNEAGGYNEQFF. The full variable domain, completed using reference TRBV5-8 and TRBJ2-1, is EAGVTQSPTHLIKTRGQQATLRCSPISGHTSVYWYQQALGLGLQFLLWYDEGEERNRGNFPPRFSGRQFPNYSSELNVNALELEDSALYLCASSSNEAGGYNEQFFGPGTRLTVL.

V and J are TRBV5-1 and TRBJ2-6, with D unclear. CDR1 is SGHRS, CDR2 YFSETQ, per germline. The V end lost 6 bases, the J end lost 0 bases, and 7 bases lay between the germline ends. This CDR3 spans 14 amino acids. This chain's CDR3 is CASKQTSGANVLTF. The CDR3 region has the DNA TGCGCCAGCAAACAAACCTCTGGGGCCAACGTCCTGACTTTC.

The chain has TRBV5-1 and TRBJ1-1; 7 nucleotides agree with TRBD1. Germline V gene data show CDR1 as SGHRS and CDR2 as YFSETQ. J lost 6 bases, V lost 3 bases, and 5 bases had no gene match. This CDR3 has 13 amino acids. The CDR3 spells CASSWDSHPEAFF. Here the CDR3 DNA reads TGCGCCAGCAGCTGGGACAGCCACCCTGAAGCTTTCTTT.

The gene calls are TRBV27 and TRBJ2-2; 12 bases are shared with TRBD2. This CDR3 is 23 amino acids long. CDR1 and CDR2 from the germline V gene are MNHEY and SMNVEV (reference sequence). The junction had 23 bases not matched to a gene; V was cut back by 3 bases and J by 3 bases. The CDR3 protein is CASSFGLAGGPWGVGDHTGELFF. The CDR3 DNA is TGTGCCAGCAGTTTTGGCCTAGCGGGAGGGCCTTGGGGGGTGGGGGACCACACCGGGGAGCTGTTTTTT.

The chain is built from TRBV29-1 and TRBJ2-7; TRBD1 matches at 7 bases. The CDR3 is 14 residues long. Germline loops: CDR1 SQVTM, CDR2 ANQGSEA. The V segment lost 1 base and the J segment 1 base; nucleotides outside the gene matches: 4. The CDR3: CSVEVDRSSYEQYF. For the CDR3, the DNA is TGCAGCGTTGAAGTGGACAGGTCATCCTACGAGCAGTACTTC.

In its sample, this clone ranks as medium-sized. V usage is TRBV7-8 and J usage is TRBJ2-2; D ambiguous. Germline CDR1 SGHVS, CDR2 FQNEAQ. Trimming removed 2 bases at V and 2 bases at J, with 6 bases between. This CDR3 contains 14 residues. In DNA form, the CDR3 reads TGTGCCAGCAGCTTATGGGCCAACACCGGGGAGCTGTTTTTT. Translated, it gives CASSLWANTGELFF.

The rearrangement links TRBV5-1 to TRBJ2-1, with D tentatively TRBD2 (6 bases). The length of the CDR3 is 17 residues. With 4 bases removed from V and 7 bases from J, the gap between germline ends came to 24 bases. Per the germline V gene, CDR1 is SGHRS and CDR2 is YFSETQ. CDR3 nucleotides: TGCGCCAGCAGCGGCGGGTCGGGAGTCGTCCTAAGTAATGAGCAGTTCTTC. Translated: CASSGGSGVVLSNEQFF.

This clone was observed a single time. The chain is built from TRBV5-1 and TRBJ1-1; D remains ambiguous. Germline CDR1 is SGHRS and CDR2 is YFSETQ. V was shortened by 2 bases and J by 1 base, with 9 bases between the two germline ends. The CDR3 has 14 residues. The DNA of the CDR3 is TGCGCCAGCAGCTTCGCGGATTCGAACACTGAAGCTTTCTTT. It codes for CASSFADSNTEAFF.

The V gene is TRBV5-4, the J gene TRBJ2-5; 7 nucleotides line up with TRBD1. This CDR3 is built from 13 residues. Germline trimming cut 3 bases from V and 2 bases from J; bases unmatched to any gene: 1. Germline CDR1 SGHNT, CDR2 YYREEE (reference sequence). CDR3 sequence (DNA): TGTGCCAGCAGCTGGACAGGTCAAGAGACCCAGTACTTC. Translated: CASSWTGQETQYF.

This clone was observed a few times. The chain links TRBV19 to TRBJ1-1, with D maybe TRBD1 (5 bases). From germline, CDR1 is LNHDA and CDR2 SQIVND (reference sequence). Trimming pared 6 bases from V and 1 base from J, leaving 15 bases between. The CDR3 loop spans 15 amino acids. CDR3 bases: TGTGCCAGTAGGCTCAACTCCCAGGGGAACACTGAAGCTTTCTTT. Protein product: CASRLNSQGNTEAFF. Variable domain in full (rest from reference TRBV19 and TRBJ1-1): DGGITQSPKYLFRKEGQNVTLSCEQNLNHDAMYWYRQDPGQGLRLIYYSQIVNDFQKGDIAEGYSVSREKKESFPLTVTSAQKNPTAFYLCASRLNSQGNTEAFFGQGTRLTVV.

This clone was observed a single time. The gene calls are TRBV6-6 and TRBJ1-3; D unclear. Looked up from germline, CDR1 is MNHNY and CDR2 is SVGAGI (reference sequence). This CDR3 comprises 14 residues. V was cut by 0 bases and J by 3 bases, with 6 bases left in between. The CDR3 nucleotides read TGTGCCAGCAGTTACTCCTGGGTTGGAAACACCATATATTTT. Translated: CASSYSWVGNTIYF.

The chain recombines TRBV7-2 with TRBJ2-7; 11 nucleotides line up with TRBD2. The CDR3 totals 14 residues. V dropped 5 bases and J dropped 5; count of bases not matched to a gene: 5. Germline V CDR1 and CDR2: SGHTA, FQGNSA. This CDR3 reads CASSISGRDHEQYF. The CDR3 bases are TGTGCCAGCAGCATTAGCGGGAGGGACCACGAGCAGTACTTC.

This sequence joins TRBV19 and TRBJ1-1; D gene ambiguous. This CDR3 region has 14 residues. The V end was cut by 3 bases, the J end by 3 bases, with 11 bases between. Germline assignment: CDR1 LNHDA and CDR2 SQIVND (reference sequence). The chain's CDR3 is CASSIAVRYTEAFF. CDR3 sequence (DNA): TGTGCCAGTAGTATCGCCGTACGGTACACTGAAGCTTTCTTT.

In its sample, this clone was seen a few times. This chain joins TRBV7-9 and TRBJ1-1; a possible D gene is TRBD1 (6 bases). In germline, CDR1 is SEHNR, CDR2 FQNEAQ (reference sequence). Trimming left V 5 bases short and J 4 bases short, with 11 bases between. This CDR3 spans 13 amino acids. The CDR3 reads CASSAQGSTEAFF. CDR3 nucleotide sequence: TGTGCCAGCAGCGCACAGGGTTCCACTGAAGCTTTCTTT.

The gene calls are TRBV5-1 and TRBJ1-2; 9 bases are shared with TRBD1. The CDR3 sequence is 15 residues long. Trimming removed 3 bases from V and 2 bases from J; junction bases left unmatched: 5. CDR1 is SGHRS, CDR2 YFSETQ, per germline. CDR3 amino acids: CASSSGGTGNYGYTF. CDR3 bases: TGCGCCAGCAGCTCGGGGGGGACAGGGAACTATGGCTACACCTTC. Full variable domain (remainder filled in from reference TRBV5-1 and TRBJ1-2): KAGVTQTPRYLIKTRGQQVTLSCSPISGHRSVSWYQQTPGQGLQFLFEYFSETQRNKGNFPGRFSGRQFSNSRSEMNVSTLELGDSALYLCASSSGGTGNYGYTFGSGTRLTVV.

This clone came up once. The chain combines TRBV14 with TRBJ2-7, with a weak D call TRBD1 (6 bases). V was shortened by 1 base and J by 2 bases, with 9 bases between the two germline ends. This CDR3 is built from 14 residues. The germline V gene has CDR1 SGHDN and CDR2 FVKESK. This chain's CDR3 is CASSQVPGAYEQYF. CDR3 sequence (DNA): TGTGCCAGCAGCCAAGTACCAGGGGCCTACGAGCAGTACTTC.

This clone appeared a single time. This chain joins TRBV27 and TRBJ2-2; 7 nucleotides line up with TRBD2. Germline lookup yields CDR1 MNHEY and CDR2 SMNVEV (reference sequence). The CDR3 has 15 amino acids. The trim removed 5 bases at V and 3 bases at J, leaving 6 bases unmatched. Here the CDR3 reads CASSPRLAYTGELFF. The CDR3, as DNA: TGTGCCAGCAGTCCCAGACTAGCCTACACCGGGGAGCTGTTTTTT.

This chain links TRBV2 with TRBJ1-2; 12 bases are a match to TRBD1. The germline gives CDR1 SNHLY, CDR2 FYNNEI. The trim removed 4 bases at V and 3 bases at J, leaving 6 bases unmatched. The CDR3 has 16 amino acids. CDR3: CASSARGTGGDYGYTF. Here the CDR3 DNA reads TGTGCCAGCAGTGCGAGGGGGACAGGGGGCGACTATGGCTACACCTTC. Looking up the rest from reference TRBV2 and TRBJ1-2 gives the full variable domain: EPEVTQTPSHQVTQMGQEVILRCVPISNHLYFYWYRQILGQKVEFLVSFYNNEISEKSEIFDDQFSVERPDGSNFTLKIRSTKLEDSAMYFCASSARGTGGDYGYTFGSGTRLTVV.

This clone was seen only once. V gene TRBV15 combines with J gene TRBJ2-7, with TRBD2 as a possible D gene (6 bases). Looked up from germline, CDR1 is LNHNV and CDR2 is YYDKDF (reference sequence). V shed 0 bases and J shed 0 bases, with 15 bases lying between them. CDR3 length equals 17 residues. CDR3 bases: TGTGCCACCAGCAGAGAGGCCGGGACTGGCAGCTCCTACGAGCAGTACTTC. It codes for CATSREAGTGSSYEQYF.

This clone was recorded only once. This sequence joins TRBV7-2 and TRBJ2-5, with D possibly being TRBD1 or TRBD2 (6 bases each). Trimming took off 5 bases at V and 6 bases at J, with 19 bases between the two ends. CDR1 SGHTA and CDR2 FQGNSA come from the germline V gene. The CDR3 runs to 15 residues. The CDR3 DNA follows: TGTGCCAGCAGCATCCGGGCCGAAGGGGGGAAGACCCAGTACTTC. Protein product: CASSIRAEGGKTQYF.

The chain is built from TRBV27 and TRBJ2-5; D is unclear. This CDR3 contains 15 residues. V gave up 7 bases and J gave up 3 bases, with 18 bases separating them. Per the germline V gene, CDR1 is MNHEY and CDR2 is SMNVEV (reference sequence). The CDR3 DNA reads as TGTGCCAGCAAACGATTTTGGGGTGTAGAAGAGACCCAGTACTTC. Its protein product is CASKRFWGVEETQYF.

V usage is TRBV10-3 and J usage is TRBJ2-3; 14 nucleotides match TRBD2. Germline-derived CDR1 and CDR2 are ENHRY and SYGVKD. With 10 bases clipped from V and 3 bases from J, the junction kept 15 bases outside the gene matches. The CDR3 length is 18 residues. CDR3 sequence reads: CASSAGTSGSGGTDTQYF. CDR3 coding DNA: TGTGCCAGCTCCGCCGGGACTAGCGGGAGTGGTGGAACAGATACGCAGTATTTT.

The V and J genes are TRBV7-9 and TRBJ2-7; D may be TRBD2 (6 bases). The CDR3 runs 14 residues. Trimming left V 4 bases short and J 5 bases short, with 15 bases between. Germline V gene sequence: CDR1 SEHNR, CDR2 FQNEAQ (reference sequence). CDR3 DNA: TGTGCCAGCAGCTCCTTGGCAGGGAGGAACGAGCAGTACTTC. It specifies CASSSLAGRNEQYF.

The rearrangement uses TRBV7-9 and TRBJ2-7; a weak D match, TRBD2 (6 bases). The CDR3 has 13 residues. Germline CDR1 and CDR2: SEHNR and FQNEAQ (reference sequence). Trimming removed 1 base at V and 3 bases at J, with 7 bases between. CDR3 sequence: CASSLGGVYEQYF. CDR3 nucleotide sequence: TGTGCCAGCAGCTTAGGGGGGGTCTACGAGCAGTACTTC. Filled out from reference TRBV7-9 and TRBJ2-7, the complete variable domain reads DTGVSQNPRHKITKRGQNVTFRCDPISEHNRLYWYRQTLGQGPEFLTYFQNEAQLEKSRLLSDRFSAERPKGSFSTLEIQRTEQGDSAMYLCASSLGGVYEQYFGPGTRLTVT.

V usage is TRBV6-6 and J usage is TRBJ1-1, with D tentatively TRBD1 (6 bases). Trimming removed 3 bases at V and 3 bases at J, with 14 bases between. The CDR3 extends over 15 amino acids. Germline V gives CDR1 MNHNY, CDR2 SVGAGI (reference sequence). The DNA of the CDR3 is TGTGCCAGCAGTTATCGAGGGGGGACGTACACTGAAGCTTTCTTT. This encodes CASSYRGGTYTEAFF.

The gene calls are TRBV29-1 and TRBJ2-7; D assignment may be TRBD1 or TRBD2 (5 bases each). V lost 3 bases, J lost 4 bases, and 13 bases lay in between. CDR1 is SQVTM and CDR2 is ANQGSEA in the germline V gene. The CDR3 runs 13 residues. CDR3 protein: CSVEKQGVYEQYF. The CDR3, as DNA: TGCAGCGTTGAGAAGCAGGGAGTGTACGAGCAGTACTTC.